A selection of T cell receptor beta chains follows, all from one sample in a study of early T cells in non-severe SARS-CoV-2 infection. TCRdb re-called the 5' RACE reads with MiXCR, one entry per CDR3 protein. Among around 37,000 distinct CDR3 sequences listed, about 9.9% were seen once. Material for sequencing was whole blood. The receptors were sampled from an adult who was a healthcare worker with PCR-confirmed SARS-CoV-2 infection or an uninfected control (not recorded which). Both conserved end residues are part of each CDR3. Fields, in order: clone size, D gene, J gene, V gene, CDR3 protein, CDR3 DNA. The D gene is left open where the match is weak. The size of a clone is reported for some rows only, either as once, few or many, or as a class for expanded clones.

>-|-|TRBJ1-3|TRBV5-5
CASRPRTGYGNTIYF
TGTGCCAGCAGACCTAGAACAGGGTACGGAAACACCATATATTTT
>many|-|TRBJ2-7|TRBV7-8
CASSLEEQSYEQYF
TGTGCCAGCAGCTTAGAGGAACAGAGCTACGAGCAGTACTTC
>-|-|TRBJ2-7|TRBV29-1
CSVMTGVEQYF
TGCAGCGTGATGACGGGGGTCGAGCAGTACTTC
>few|-|TRBJ2-3|TRBV7-6
CASSSFLGGPTLDTQYF
TGTGCCAGCAGCTCCTTCCTCGGGGGTCCGACTCTGGATACGCAGTATTTT
>many|-|TRBJ1-5|TRBV5-4
CASSLGVYQPQHF
TGTGCCAGCAGCTTGGGCGTCTATCAGCCCCAGCATTTT
>many|TRBD1|TRBJ1-6|TRBV12-3/TRBV12-4
CASSLAGTGDLPLHF
TGTGCCAGCAGTTTAGCGGGGACAGGGGACTTACCCCTCCACTTT
>-|-|TRBJ1-1|TRBV25-1
CASSELGGTNTEAFF
TGTGCCAGCAGTGAATTAGGGGGAACGAACACTGAAGCTTTCTTT
>many|TRBD2|TRBJ2-7|TRBV7-2
CASSLVLGRTSYEQYF
TGTGCCAGCAGCTTAGTTCTCGGGCGGACTAGCTACGAGCAGTACTTC
>many|TRBD1|TRBJ2-2|TRBV6-4
CASSDRGTGDRGRPGELFF
TGTGCCAGCAGTGACAGAGGAACGGGGGACAGGGGGCGCCCCGGGGAGCTGTTTTTT
>-|TRBD1|TRBJ1-5|TRBV15
CATSRNRGGNQPQHF
TGTGCCACCAGCAGAAACAGGGGGGGCAATCAGCCCCAGCATTTT
>large|-|TRBJ1-1|TRBV13
CASSPMGQPGNTEAFF
TGTGCCAGCAGCCCAATGGGGCAGCCGGGGAACACTGAAGCTTTCTTT
>many|-|TRBJ2-5|TRBV7-2
CASSLGHQETQYF
TGTGCCAGCAGCTTAGGGCATCAAGAGACCCAGTACTTC
>many|-|TRBJ2-1|TRBV28
CAGRLQGRNEQFF
TGTGCCGGACGGTTACAGGGGAGGAATGAGCAGTTCTTC
>-|TRBD1|TRBJ2-3|TRBV19
CACRTGSAASTDTQYF
TGTGCCTGTAGGACAGGGTCGGCGGCTAGCACAGATACGCAGTATTTT
>many|-|TRBJ2-2|TRBV18
CASSPLQEDGELFF
TGTGCCAGCTCACCCTTACAGGAGGACGGGGAGCTGTTTTTT
>many|-|TRBJ1-2|TRBV7-9
CASSLESYGYTF
TGTGCCAGCAGCTTAGAATCCTATGGCTACACCTTC
>-|-|TRBJ1-2|TRBV11-2
CASSLGVGYGYTF
TGTGCCAGCAGCTTAGGGGTGGGCTATGGCTACACCTTC
>few|TRBD2|TRBJ2-3|TRBV5-5
CASSPGGGSDTQYF
TGTGCCAGCAGCCCGGGGGGTGGATCAGATACGCAGTATTTT
>many|-|TRBJ2-7|TRBV28
CASSLNTYEQYF
TGTGCCAGCAGTTTAAACACATACGAGCAGTACTTC
>many|-|TRBJ2-7|TRBV12-3/TRBV12-4
CASSLHPVAEQYF
TGTGCCAGCAGTTTACACCCGGTCGCGGAGCAGTACTTC
>-|-|TRBJ2-3|TRBV29-1
CSARALASTDTQYF
TGCAGCGCCAGGGCTCTGGCTAGCACAGATACGCAGTATTTT
>many|-|TRBJ1-1|TRBV29-1
CSVRGSGTEAFF
TGCAGCGTAAGGGGTTCGGGCACTGAAGCTTTCTTT
>many|-|TRBJ2-3|TRBV4-3
CASSQDAAGSATDTQYF
TGCGCCAGCAGCCAAGACGCGGCGGGGTCGGCCACAGATACGCAGTATTTT
>many|TRBD2|TRBJ2-3|TRBV5-1
CASSLSLAGAPSRTDTQYF
TGCGCCAGCAGCTTGAGCCTAGCGGGGGCGCCCAGCCGCACAGATACGCAGTATTTT
>many|TRBD1|TRBJ2-7|TRBV7-7
CASSLPPTGDSYEQYF
TGTGCCAGCAGCTTACCACCGACAGGGGACAGCTACGAGCAGTACTTC
>many|-|TRBJ2-3|TRBV20-1
CSAPVPATDTQYF
TGCAGCGCGCCAGTTCCCGCCACAGATACGCAGTATTTT
>many|-|TRBJ1-2|TRBV24-1
CATMGGIDYGYTF
TGTGCCACGATGGGAGGGATAGACTATGGCTACACCTTC
>many|-|TRBJ2-3|TRBV3-1
CASSQGVGGRSDTQYF
TGTGCCAGCAGCCAAGGGGTTGGGGGGCGTTCAGATACGCAGTATTTT